The T cell receptor beta chain described here comes from a study of regulatory T cells in long-lasting Graves disease. Study in general: Prior antithyroid drug treatment in newly diagnosed Graves' patients lasted under 3 months.

Indicated time point: newly diagnosed GD, antithyroid drugs for less than 3 months. PBMC RNA was the source of the TCR library. This clonotype was detected many times. Arm-PCR of CDR3 regions and iRepertoire HTBI primers were the basis on which TCR beta libraries were built. One entry per CDR3 protein, called by TCRdb with MiXCR from the multiplex PCR reads. The table has a few hundred thousand distinct CDR3 sequences, over 9.5% seen once. The length of the CDR3 is 13 residues. V shed 7 bases, J shed 7 bases, and the junction held 6 bases outside the gene matches. This same sample was also part of a study on T cells in Graves' hyperthyroidism and ophthalmopathy.

The chain employs TRBV12-3 or TRBV12-4 and TRBJ1-4; 7 nucleotides align to TRBD1. The sequence was collected from a woman under 30 with Graves disease. The material was peripheral blood mononuclear cells (PBMCs), obtained at new diagnosis, from a patient treated with antithyroid drugs. CDR3 bases: TGTGCCAGCATGTACAGGGGTTCTGAAAAACTGTTTTTT. Its protein is CASMYRGSEKLFF.